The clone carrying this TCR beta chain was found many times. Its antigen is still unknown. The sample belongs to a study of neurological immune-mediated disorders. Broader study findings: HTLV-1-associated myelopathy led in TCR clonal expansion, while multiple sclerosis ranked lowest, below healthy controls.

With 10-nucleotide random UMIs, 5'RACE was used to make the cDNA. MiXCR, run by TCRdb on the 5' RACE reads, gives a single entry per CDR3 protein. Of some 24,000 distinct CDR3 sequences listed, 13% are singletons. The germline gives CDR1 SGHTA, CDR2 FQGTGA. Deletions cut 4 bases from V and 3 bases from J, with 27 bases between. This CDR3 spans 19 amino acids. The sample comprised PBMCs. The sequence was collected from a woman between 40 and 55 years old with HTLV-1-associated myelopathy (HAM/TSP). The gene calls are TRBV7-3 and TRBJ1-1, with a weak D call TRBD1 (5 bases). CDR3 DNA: TGTGCCAGCAGCTCCTACCAACCCCGGACGGTAACGGGGCACACTGAAGCTTTCTTT. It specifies CASSSYQPRTVTGHTEAFF.